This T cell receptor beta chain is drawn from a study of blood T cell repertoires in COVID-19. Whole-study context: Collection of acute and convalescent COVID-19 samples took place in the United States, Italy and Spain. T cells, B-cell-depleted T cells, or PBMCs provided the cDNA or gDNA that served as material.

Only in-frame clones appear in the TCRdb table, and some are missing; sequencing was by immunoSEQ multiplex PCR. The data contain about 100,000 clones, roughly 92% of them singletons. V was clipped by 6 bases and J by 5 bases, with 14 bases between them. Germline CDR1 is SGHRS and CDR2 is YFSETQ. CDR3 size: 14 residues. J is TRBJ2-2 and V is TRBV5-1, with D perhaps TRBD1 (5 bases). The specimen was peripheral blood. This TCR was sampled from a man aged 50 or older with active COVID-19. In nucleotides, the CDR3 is TGCGCCAGCACCCCTCTACAGGTTACCGGGGAGCTGTTTTTT. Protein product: CASTPLQVTGELFF.